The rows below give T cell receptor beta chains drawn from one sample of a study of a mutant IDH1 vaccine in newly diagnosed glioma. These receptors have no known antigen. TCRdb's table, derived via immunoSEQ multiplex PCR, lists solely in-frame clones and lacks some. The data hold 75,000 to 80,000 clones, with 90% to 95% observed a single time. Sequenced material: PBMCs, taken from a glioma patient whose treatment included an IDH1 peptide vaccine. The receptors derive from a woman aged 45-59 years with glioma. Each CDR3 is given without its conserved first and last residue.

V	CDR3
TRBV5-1	ASSLKRLAGGTLMNTQY
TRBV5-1	ASSLGLAGVGDTQY
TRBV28	ASSLRGGNEQF
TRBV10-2	ASSEPLAGGTDTQY
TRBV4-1	ASSHETSGRAGEQF
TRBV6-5	ASSYRDTYGYT
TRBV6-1	ASRRDRDAGYEQY
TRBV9	ASSVASDDYNEQF
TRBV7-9	ASSSFRGLAVLGTQY
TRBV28	ASSPPGLAGSYNEQF
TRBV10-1	ASTPTVSTDTQY
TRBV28	ASTSPGLVEKLF
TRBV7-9	ASSLAFGSGANVLT
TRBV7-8	ASSLDRVFVSDINQPQH
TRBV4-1	ASSQGSGLNIQY
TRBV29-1	SVVGQGNAGELF
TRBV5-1	ASSLRSVSNPYEQY
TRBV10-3	AISGRESGNTIY
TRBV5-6	ASSFFRSHEQY
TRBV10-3	AIKEVSNTEAF
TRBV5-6	ASSLGGRGGRNSPLH
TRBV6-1	ASGGTAGWEKLF
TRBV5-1	ASSLGGTGSKRNEQY
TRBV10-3	AIRGVDNEQF
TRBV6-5	ASSYSPLGGGYEQY
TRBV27	ASRGGTGGIYEQY
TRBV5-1	ASGRDTLYEQY
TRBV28	ASSPPRRTGYEQY
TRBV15	ATSRPGQGPPNTEAF
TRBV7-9	ASSLDSLNYEQY
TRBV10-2	ASTSSGSIYEQY
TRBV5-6	ASSPGGTVVYEQY
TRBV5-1	ASSEQGTGSGNTIY
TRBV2	ASSIGSSYNEQF
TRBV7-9	ASSPYQGGTTDTQY
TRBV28	ASTFHRGGGYEQY
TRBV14	ASSQPYLSGEQY
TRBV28	ASMGAGNTEAF
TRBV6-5	ASRPEGGYEQY
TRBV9	ASSVGGGGPTYEQY
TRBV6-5	ASSWLGDYEKLF
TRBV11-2	ASSLDRGGYGNTIY
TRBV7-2	ASNKQGYGYT
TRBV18	ASSPGQSTDTQY
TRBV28	ASSFMRGAVRTEAF
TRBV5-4	ASSQRQGADTQY
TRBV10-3	AIFGGVKDRNTEAF
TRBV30	AWTSGLTDTQY
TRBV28	ASSSGEQY
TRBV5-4	ASSLEFGTSYEQY
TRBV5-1	ASSPGNVSNQPQH
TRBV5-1	ASSRDISGNTIY
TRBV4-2	ASSQPTSGSYEQY
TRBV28	ASSLGGGTEAF
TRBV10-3	AIKGTGVYNEQF
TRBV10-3	AISGTPYEQY
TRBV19	ASRWGTQLAEAF